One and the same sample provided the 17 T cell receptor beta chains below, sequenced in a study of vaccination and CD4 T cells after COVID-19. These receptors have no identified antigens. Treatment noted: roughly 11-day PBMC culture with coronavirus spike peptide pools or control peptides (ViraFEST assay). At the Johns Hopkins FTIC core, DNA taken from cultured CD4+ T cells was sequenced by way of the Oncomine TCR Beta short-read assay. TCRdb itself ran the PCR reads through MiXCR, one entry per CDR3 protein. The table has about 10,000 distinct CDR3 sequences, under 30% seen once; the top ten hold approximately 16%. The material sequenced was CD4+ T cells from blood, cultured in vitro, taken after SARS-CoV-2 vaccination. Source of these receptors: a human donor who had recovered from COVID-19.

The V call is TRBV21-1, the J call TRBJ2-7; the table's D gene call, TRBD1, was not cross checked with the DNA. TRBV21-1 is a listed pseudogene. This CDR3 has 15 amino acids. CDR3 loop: CASSLSRDSPYEQYF. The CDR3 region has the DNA TGTGCCAGCAGCCTCAGCCGGGACAGCCCCTACGAGCAGTACTTC.

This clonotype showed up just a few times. The CDR3 spells CASSPGLAGTNYEQYF. CDR3 DNA: TGTGCCAGCAGTCCAGGACTAGCGGGAACGAACTACGAGCAGTACTTC. V is TRBV27 and J is TRBJ2-7, with 12 bases matching TRBD2. There are 16 residues in the CDR3. Trimming at V came to 5 bases and at J to 3 bases, leaving 8 bases not matched to a gene. CDR1 is MNHEY, CDR2 SMNVEV, per germline (reference sequence).

CDR3 sequence (DNA): TGTGCCAGCTCACCAATCCTAGCGGGAGGCAATGAGCAGTTCTTC. Translating gives CASSPILAGGNEQFF. The V gene is TRBV18, the J gene TRBJ2-1; 11 nucleotides align to TRBD2. The V segment lost 2 bases and the J segment 6 bases; nucleotides outside the gene matches: 3. The CDR3 contains 15 residues. CDR1 KGHSH and CDR2 LQKENI come from the germline V gene.

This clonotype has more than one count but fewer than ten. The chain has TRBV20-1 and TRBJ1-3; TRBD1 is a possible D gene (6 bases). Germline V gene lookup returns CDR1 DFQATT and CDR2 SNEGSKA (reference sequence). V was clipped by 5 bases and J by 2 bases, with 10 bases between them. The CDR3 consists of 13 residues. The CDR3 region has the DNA TGCAGTGCTTCGACAGGACCTGGAAACACCATATATTTT. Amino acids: CSASTGPGNTIYF.

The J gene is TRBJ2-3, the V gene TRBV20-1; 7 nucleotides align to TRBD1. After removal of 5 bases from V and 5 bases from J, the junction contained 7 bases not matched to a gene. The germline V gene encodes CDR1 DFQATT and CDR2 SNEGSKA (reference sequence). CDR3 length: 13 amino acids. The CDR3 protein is CSAPGGNRDTQYF. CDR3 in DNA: TGCAGTGCTCCAGGGGGTAATCGAGATACGCAGTATTTT.

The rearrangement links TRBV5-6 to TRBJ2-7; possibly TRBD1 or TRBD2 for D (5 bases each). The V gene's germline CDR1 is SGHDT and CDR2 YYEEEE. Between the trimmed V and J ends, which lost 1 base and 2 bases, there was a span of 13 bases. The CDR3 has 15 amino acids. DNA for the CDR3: TGTGCCAGCAGCTTGACCGGGACGGGCCCCTACGAGCAGTACTTC. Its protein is CASSLTGTGPYEQYF.

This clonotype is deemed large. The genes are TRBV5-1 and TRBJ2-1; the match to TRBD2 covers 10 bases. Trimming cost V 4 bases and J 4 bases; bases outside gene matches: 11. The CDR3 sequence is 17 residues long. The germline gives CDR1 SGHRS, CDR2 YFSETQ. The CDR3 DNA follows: TGCGCCAGCAGCAAAGTAAAGCGGGAGGGCCTTTACAATGAGCAGTTCTTC. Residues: CASSKVKREGLYNEQFF.

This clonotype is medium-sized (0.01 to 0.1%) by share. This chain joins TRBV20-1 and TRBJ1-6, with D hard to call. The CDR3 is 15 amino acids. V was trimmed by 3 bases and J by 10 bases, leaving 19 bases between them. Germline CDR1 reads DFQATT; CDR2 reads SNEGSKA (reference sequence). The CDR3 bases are TGCAGTGCTAGGACGCGACTGACCCGGGAATCACCCCTCCACTTT. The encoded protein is CSARTRLTRESPLHF.

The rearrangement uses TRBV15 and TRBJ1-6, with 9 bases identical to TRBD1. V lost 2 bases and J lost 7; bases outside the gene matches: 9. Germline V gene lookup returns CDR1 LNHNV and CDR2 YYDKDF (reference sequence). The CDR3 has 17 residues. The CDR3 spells CATSRPRDRDPNSPLHF. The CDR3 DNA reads TGTGCCACCAGCAGACCGAGGGACAGGGACCCGAATTCACCCCTCCACTTT. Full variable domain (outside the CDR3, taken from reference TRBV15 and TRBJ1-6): DAMVIQNPRYQVTQFGKPVTLSCSQTLNHNVMYWYQQKSSQAPKLLFHYYDKDFNNEADTPDNFQSRRPNTSFCFLDIRSPGLGDTAMYLCATSRPRDRDPNSPLHFGNGTRLTVT.

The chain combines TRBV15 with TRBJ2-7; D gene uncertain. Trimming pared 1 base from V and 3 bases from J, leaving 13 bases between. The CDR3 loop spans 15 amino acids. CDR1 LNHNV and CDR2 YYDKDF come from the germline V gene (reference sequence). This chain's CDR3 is CATSRVFRQGYEQYF. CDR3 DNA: TGTGCCACCAGCAGAGTCTTTCGACAAGGCTACGAGCAGTACTTC.

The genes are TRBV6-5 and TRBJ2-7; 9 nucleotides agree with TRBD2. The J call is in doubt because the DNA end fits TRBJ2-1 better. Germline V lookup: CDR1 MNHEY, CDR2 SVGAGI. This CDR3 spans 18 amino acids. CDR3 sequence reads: CASSYGGKRLAATYEQFF. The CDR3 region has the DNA TGTGCCAGCAGTTATGGCGGAAAAAGACTAGCGGCGACCTACGAGCAGTTCTTC.

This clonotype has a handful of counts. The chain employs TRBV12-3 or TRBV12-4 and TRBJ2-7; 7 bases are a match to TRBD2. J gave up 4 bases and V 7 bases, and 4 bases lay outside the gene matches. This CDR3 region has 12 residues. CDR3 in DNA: TGTGCCAGCAAAGCTAGCGGATACGAGCAGTACTTC. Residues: CASKASGYEQYF.

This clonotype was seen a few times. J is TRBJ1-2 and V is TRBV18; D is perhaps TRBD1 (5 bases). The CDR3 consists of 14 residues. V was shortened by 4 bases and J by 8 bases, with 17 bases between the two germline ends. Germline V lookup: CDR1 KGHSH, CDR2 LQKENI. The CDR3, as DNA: TGTGCCAGCTCACAAGGGGCCGCAGTTGAGGGCTACACCTTC. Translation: CASSQGAAVEGYTF.

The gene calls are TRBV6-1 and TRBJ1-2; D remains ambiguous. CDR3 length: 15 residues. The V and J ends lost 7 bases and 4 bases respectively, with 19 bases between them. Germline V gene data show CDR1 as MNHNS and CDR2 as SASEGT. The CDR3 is CASKPDWGEGYGYTF. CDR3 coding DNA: TGTGCCAGCAAACCCGACTGGGGAGAAGGCTATGGCTACACCTTC.

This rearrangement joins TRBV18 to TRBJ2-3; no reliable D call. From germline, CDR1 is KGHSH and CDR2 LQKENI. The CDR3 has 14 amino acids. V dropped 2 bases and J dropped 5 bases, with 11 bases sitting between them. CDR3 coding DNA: TGTGCCAGCTCACCATCGCGTCAAGGAGATACGCAGTATTTT. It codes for CASSPSRQGDTQYF.

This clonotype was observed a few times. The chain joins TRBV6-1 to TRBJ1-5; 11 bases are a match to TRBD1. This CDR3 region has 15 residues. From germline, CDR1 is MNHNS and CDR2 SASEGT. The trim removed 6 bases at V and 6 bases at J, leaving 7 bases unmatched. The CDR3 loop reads CASSEGQGVGQPQHF. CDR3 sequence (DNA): TGTGCCAGCAGCGAGGGACAGGGGGTAGGTCAGCCCCAGCATTTT.

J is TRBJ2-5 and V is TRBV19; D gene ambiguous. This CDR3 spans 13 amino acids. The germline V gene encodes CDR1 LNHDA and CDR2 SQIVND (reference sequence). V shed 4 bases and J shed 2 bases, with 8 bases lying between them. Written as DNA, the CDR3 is TGTGCCAGTAGTACGCGGCTTCAAGAGACCCAGTACTTC. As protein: CASSTRLQETQYF.